The clone carrying this T cell receptor (beta chain) has a handful of counts. The TCR beta library used iRepertoire HTBI primers with Arm-PCR amplification of CDR3. TCRdb processed the multiplex PCR reads anew with MiXCR; each CDR3 protein has one entry. Here the sample spans around 430,000 distinct CDR3 sequences, roughly 22% being singletons. The data stem from a study of regulatory T cells in long-lasting Graves disease. The CDR3 is 11 amino acids. Germline assignment: CDR1 DFQATT and CDR2 SNEGSKA (reference sequence). Trimming cost V 5 bases and J 3 bases; bases outside gene matches: 1. The time point here: persistent/refractory GD, antithyroid drugs over 5 years with positive TRAb. Following extraction of RNA from PBMCs, that RNA was used to make the TCR library.

Sequenced here: peripheral blood mononuclear cells (PBMCs), sampled when the disease was refractory, from a patient treated with antithyroid drugs. This sequence originates from a female donor with Graves disease. The chain carries TRBV20-1 and TRBJ2-7; 7 bases match TRBD1. CDR3 DNA: TGCAGTGCTCCAGGGGGCTACGAGCAGTACTTC. Translating gives CSAPGGYEQYF.